The rows below give T cell receptor beta chains drawn from one sample of a study of CXCR3-negative and CXCR3-positive naive CD8 T cells. Following a re-call of the 5' RACE reads, TCRdb has one entry per CDR3 protein and lacks DNA. This sample contains around 80,000 distinct CDR3 sequences. The sample comprised naive CXCR3+ CD8+ T cells from blood. The receptors here all came from a human donor in good health. Some clones in this sample may be carry-over from other donors' samples. The CDR3 runs from the conserved cysteine through the conserved F or W.

j_call v_call cdr3_aa
TRBJ1-1 TRBV7-9 CASSLSQGHGAEAFF
TRBJ2-1 TRBV10-3 CAIRELNSYNEQFF
TRBJ2-5 TRBV12-3/TRBV12-4 CASSFRGSQETQYF
TRBJ1-4 TRBV12-3/TRBV12-4 CASSRDSTNEKLFF
TRBJ2-2 TRBV29-1 CSVVPTLLDSGTGWTGELFF
TRBJ2-5 TRBV5-4 CASSLGLNEQETQYF
TRBJ2-2 TRBV29-1 CSVEGIYAGELLF
TRBJ2-1 TRBV7-8 CASSTPGSTSGGAGSYNEQFF
TRBJ2-7 TRBV4-1 CASSQAAGTGVYEQYF
TRBJ2-2 TRBV28 CASSLRSGELFF
TRBJ2-7 TRBV2 CASSEWTGDEQYF
TRBJ2-1 TRBV6-4 CASSDLSSGGADEQFF
TRBJ1-1 TRBV3-1 CASSTTGQQGSEAFF
TRBJ2-1 TRBV2 CASISPEYNEQFF
TRBJ2-7 TRBV14 CASSQDPFYEQYF
TRBJ2-1 TRBV20-1 CSARPREDSYNEQFF
TRBJ1-1 TRBV6-1 CASSELGWLGTEAFF
TRBJ1-2 TRBV28 CASSFGQGGGYTF
TRBJ1-5 TRBV6-2/TRBV6-3 CASSYGQELNQPQHF
TRBJ2-7 TRBV28 CASSLIQTSYEQYF
TRBJ2-1 TRBV5-1 CASSPGQGTYNEQFF
TRBJ1-5 TRBV5-1 CASSPGQGANQPQHF
TRBJ1-6 TRBV27 CASSLDGVDNSPLHF
TRBJ2-7 TRBV23-1 CASSQSLGTGPYEQYF
TRBJ2-2 TRBV29-1 CSVGTRGQGSTGELFF
TRBJ1-2 TRBV5-1 CASSYSGQGDYGYTF
TRBJ2-1 TRBV2 CASNPGGPSYNEQFF
TRBJ2-3 TRBV11-1 CASSLRLAGAPDTQYF